These 31 T cell receptor beta chains share one sample of origin, sequenced in a study of blood T cell repertoires in COVID-19. TCRdb's table, derived via immunoSEQ multiplex PCR, lists solely in-frame clones and lacks some. The sample has over 150,000 clones; roughly four fifths are singletons. Material: PBMCs or T cells enriched from blood (not recorded which). The receptor source for this set is a man aged 35 to 55 who had recovered from COVID-19.

The chain has TRBV6-6 and TRBJ1-6; D is possibly TRBD1 (5 bases). CDR1 MNHNY and CDR2 SVGAGI come from the germline V gene (reference sequence). V lost 7 bases and J 8 bases, leaving 15 bases between the germline ends. The CDR3 runs to 14 residues. CDR3 in DNA: TGTGCCAGCACGGCCGGGAGGGGTTATTCACCCCTCCACTTT. Protein product: CASTAGRGYSPLHF.

The sample holds a few counts of this clone. This chain joins TRBV12-3 or TRBV12-4 and TRBJ1-2; D not certain. This CDR3 is built from 13 residues. Trimming shortened V by 3 bases and J by 8 bases, and 13 bases separated the two germline ends. CDR3 loop: CASSFNSHPGYTF. CDR3 in DNA: TGTGCCAGCAGTTTTAACAGCCACCCCGGCTACACCTTC.

The chain has TRBV18 and TRBJ2-1; D unresolved. This CDR3 is 15 amino acids long. Trimming cost V 4 bases and J 3 bases, with 13 bases left between them. CDR1 is KGHSH, CDR2 LQKENI, per germline. This CDR3 reads CASSQSVADYNEQFF. As DNA, the CDR3 is TGTGCCAGCTCACAATCGGTGGCGGACTACAATGAGCAGTTCTTC.

Concerning this clone itself: Other DNA sequences in the sample encode the same CDR3. CDR3 sequence (DNA): TGTGCCAGCAGCTTGTCGGGGGGGGAGACCCAGTACTTC. Translation gives CASSLSGGETQYF. V and J are TRBV7-6 and TRBJ2-5, with TRBD2 identical over 8 bases. Losses at the gene ends were 3 bases for V and 5 bases for J; bases not matched to a gene: 2. The CDR3 totals 13 residues. CDR1 and CDR2 (germline): SGHVS, FNYEAQ.

This clone occurred a few times. The chain joins TRBV4-2 to TRBJ1-1; TRBD1 might be the D (5 bases). CDR1 is LGHNA, CDR2 YNFKEQ, per germline. Deletions cut 4 bases from V and 5 bases from J, with 17 bases between. The CDR3 consists of 15 residues. CDR3 protein: CASSPESWQGTEAFF. CDR3 DNA sequence: TGTGCCAGCAGCCCCGAATCTTGGCAGGGAACTGAAGCTTTCTTT.

The rearrangement uses TRBV7-2 and TRBJ2-2; 13 nucleotides line up with TRBD2. V lost 3 bases, J lost 7 bases, and 5 bases stayed unmatched. CDR1 and CDR2 (germline): SGHTA, FQGNSA. CDR3 length equals 16 residues. The chain's CDR3 is CASSLGLAGRHGELFF. The CDR3 DNA sequence: TGTGCCAGCAGCTTGGGACTAGCGGGGAGGCACGGGGAGCTGTTTTTT.

The V call is TRBV6-5, the J call TRBJ2-3; possible D gene TRBD1, 5 bases. The CDR3 covers 14 residues. Germline V gives CDR1 MNHEY, CDR2 SVGAGI. Trimming removed 5 bases at V and 1 base at J, with 10 bases between. This CDR3 is CASSPTGGTDTQYF. The CDR3 coding sequence is TGTGCCAGCAGTCCCACAGGAGGCACAGATACGCAGTATTTT.

This chain uses TRBV10-3 with TRBJ1-1; D is perhaps TRBD1 (6 bases). The V end was cut by 2 bases, the J end by 5 bases, with 15 bases between. CDR3 length: 15 residues. Germline-derived CDR1 and CDR2 are ENHRY and SYGVKD. CDR3 coding DNA: TGTGCCATCAGTGAGCTACTCACAGGGAAAACTGAAGCTTTCTTT. Its translation: CAISELLTGKTEAFF.

This clone was picked up one time. The J gene is TRBJ2-2, the V gene TRBV7-2, with 9 bases aligning to TRBD2. The CDR3 consists of 16 residues. Losses at the gene ends were 5 bases for V and 2 bases for J; bases not matched to a gene: 6. Germline V gene sequence: CDR1 SGHTA, CDR2 FQGNSA. The CDR3 DNA is TGTGCCAGCAGCATTCAAGCGGGAGGTAACACCGGGGAGCTGTTTTTT. It yields the protein CASSIQAGGNTGELFF.

This sequence joins TRBV5-4 and TRBJ2-2; possible D gene TRBD2, 5 bases. CDR1 is SGHNT, CDR2 YYREEE, per germline (reference sequence). Deletions cut 4 bases from V and 1 base from J, with 14 bases between. The CDR3 runs to 16 residues. Here the CDR3 reads CASSPPSGGNTGELFF. The CDR3, as DNA: TGTGCCAGCAGCCCTCCTTCCGGAGGGAACACCGGGGAGCTGTTTTTT.

The chain carries TRBV4-2 and TRBJ2-2; 7 nucleotides agree with TRBD2. J was trimmed by 6 bases and V by 2 bases; bases with no gene match: 12. The CDR3 consists of 17 residues. Germline V gives CDR1 LGHNA, CDR2 YNFKEQ. The CDR3 sequence: CASSQPTSVWDAGELFF. The CDR3 region has the DNA TGTGCCAGCAGCCAACCCACTAGCGTCTGGGATGCCGGGGAGCTGTTTTTT.

In DNA, the CDR3 is TGTGCCAGCAGACTGGGCCAGACCCAGTACTTC. This sequence encodes CASRLGQTQYF. The chain combines TRBV6-5 with TRBJ2-5; the D is unclear. Germline loops: CDR1 MNHEY, CDR2 SVGAGI. The CDR3 is 11 residues long. V lost 6 bases and J 6 bases, leaving 8 bases between the germline ends.

This chain links TRBV7-9 with TRBJ1-1; no reliable D call. Germline lookup yields CDR1 SEHNR and CDR2 FQNEAQ (reference sequence). The CDR3 runs to 13 residues. Trimming left V 4 bases short and J 0 bases short, with 6 bases between. In nucleotides, the CDR3 is TGTGCCAGCAGCTCGACAATGAACACTGAAGCTTTCTTT. Protein sequence: CASSSTMNTEAFF.

This clone has more than one count but fewer than ten. This likely comes from a read error, as the CDR3 has no conserved phenylalanine or tryptophan at its end. No DNA is shown, since the ends of the CDR3 on it are uncertain; the CDR3 is the one TCRdb lists. V and J are TRBV5-3 and TRBJ1-2. TRBV5-3 belongs to the ORF category, with a function that is uncertain. The CDR3 extends over 10 residues, inclusive of both ends. Here the CDR3 reads CARSLNVAGT.

The chain couples TRBV9 to TRBJ1-5; 7 nucleotides align to TRBD1. The CDR3 spans 17 residues. The V segment lost 3 bases and the J segment 7 bases; nucleotides outside the gene matches: 16. Germline assignment: CDR1 SGDLS and CDR2 YYNGEE. Here the CDR3 DNA reads TGTGCCAGCAGCGCGCCGACAGGGATGAGACCCAGCCAGCCCCAGCATTTT. This gives the protein CASSAPTGMRPSQPQHF.

The J gene is TRBJ2-3, the V gene TRBV5-6; 12 bases line up with TRBD2. After removal of 4 bases from V and 4 bases from J, the junction contained 7 bases not matched to a gene. The CDR3 is 16 amino acids. Germline lookup yields CDR1 SGHDT and CDR2 YYEEEE. This CDR3 is CASSPGLAGRSDTQYF. As DNA, the CDR3 is TGTGCCAGCAGCCCTGGACTAGCGGGAAGATCAGATACGCAGTATTTT.

This chain joins TRBV6-5 and TRBJ1-4, with TRBD1 identical over 7 bases. Unmatched junction bases numbered 0, after V lost 2 bases and J lost 3 bases. Germline V lookup: CDR1 MNHEY, CDR2 SVGAGI. The CDR3 has 14 amino acids. The CDR3 DNA reads TGTGCCAGCAGTTACAGGGGGCCTAATGAAAAACTGTTTTTT. As protein: CASSYRGPNEKLFF.

Note on this clone: The CDR3 carries no conserved terminal phenylalanine or tryptophan, so it likely arises from a read error. The chain uses TRBV15 and TRBJ2-7, with D perhaps matching TRBD1 (6 bases). The V and J ends lost 0 bases and 0 bases respectively, with 9 bases between them. This CDR3 comprises 15 residues. Germline CDR1 is LNHNV and CDR2 is YYDKDF (reference sequence). The CDR3 region has the DNA TGTGCCACCAGCAGAGACCGGGACAACTCCTACGAGCAGTACCTC. It specifies CATSRDRDNSYEQYL.

The chain is built from TRBV7-2 and TRBJ1-2, with D uncertain. The CDR3 length is 13 residues. Trimming shortened V by 1 base and J by 6 bases, and 9 bases separated the two germline ends. Germline CDR1 is SGHTA and CDR2 is FQGNSA. Here the CDR3 reads CASSLDRQDGYTF. Written as DNA, the CDR3 is TGTGCCAGCAGCTTAGACCGACAAGATGGCTACACCTTC.

V usage is TRBV5-1 and J usage is TRBJ1-5; TRBD1 aligns across 7 bases. Trimming removed 0 bases from V and 5 bases from J; junction bases left unmatched: 8. Germline V lookup: CDR1 SGHRS, CDR2 YFSETQ. The CDR3 extends over 16 amino acids. The CDR3 sequence: CASSLGSGGPHQPQHF. CDR3 in DNA: TGCGCCAGCAGCTTGGGTTCAGGGGGACCCCATCAGCCCCAGCATTTT.

CDR3: CAGSTGTGSGETQYF. In DNA form, the CDR3 reads TGTGCCGGTTCTACCGGGACAGGGTCCGGAGAGACCCAGTACTTC. This chain uses TRBV6-5 with TRBJ2-5; 9 bases are shared with TRBD1. Losses at the gene ends were 11 bases for V and 4 bases for J; bases not matched to a gene: 14. CDR1 is MNHEY, CDR2 SVGAGI, per germline. CDR3 length: 15 residues.

CDR3 coding DNA: TGCGCCAGCACCCCGACTTCGGGTGGAGGGAACAGCACGCAGTATTTT. This sequence encodes CASTPTSGGGNSTQYF. V usage is TRBV23-1 and J usage is TRBJ2-3, with D possibly being TRBD2 (6 bases). TRBV23-1 is an ORF, with its function uncertain. V was cut by 7 bases and J by 9 bases, with 26 bases left in between. The CDR3 is 16 amino acids.

A single count supports this clone. The V call is TRBV19, the J call TRBJ1-1; 7 bases map to TRBD1. CDR1 LNHDA and CDR2 SQIVND come from the germline V gene (reference sequence). Trimming at V came to 4 bases and at J to 3 bases, leaving 2 bases not matched to a gene. The CDR3 spans 13 residues. The CDR3 DNA sequence: TGTGCCAGTAGTACAGACAGGGACACTGAAGCTTTCTTT. As protein: CASSTDRDTEAFF. Together with reference TRBV19 and TRBJ1-1, the CDR3 gives the full variable domain: DGGITQSPKYLFRKEGQNVTLSCEQNLNHDAMYWYRQDPGQGLRLIYYSQIVNDFQKGDIAEGYSVSREKKESFPLTVTSAQKNPTAFYLCASSTDRDTEAFFGQGTRLTVV.

V and J are TRBV7-3 and TRBJ2-2; TRBD2 aligns across 8 bases. The CDR3 consists of 16 residues. Germline loops: CDR1 SGHTA, CDR2 FQGTGA. The J segment lost 6 bases and the V segment lost 0 bases, leaving 6 bases of the junction unmatched. The CDR3 region has the DNA TGTGCCAGCAGCTTAACGCCGGCGGGAGGCGCCGGGGAGCTGTTTTTT. The encoded protein is CASSLTPAGGAGELFF.

About this clone itself: At the DNA level, this CDR3 is encoded by other sequences in the same sample as well. V is TRBV6-2 or TRBV6-3 and J is TRBJ1-3; D is unclear. CDR1 is MNHEY, CDR2 SVGEGT, per germline. The ends were cut back, 3 bases at V and 0 bases at J, with 6 bases in the middle. The CDR3 loop spans 14 amino acids. The CDR3 DNA is TGTGCCAGCAGTTATGGCAGCTCTGGAAACACCATATATTTT. Its translation: CASSYGSSGNTIYF.

The chain combines TRBV4-2 with TRBJ2-1, with a weak D call TRBD2 (6 bases). CDR3 length: 16 amino acids. Germline V gene sequence: CDR1 LGHNA, CDR2 YNFKEQ. V gave up 5 bases and J gave up 9 bases, with 23 bases separating them. The CDR3 reads CASSSNPSETRVEQFF. The CDR3, as DNA: TGTGCCAGCAGCTCCAACCCTAGCGAGACCCGTGTTGAGCAGTTCTTC.

The chain links TRBV7-3 to TRBJ1-2; D is undetermined. Trimming shortened V by 7 bases and J by 1 base, and 7 bases separated the two germline ends. The length of the CDR3 is 12 residues. Germline V lookup: CDR1 SGHTA, CDR2 FQGTGA. In DNA, the CDR3 is TGTGCCAGCACCTCCCTTAACTATGGCTACACCTTC. As protein: CASTSLNYGYTF.

J is TRBJ2-2 and V is TRBV5-4, with D perhaps TRBD1 (6 bases). The V gene's germline CDR1 is SGHNT and CDR2 YYREEE (reference sequence). The CDR3 sequence is 13 residues long. The ends were cut back, 6 bases at V and 6 bases at J, with 12 bases in the middle. The chain's CDR3 is CASTPGVAGELFF. The CDR3, as DNA: TGTGCCAGCACACCAGGGGTCGCCGGGGAGCTGTTTTTT.

This chain uses TRBV11-2 with TRBJ2-3; TRBD2 matches at 10 bases. The ends lost 0 bases at V and 1 base at J; junction bases unmatched: 4. Germline CDR1 reads SGHAT; CDR2 reads FQNNGV. The CDR3 runs to 17 residues. In DNA, the CDR3 is TGTGCCAGCAGCTTAGAACTAGCGGGAATGCGCACAGATACGCAGTATTTT. Encoded protein: CASSLELAGMRTDTQYF.

The V call is TRBV5-8, the J call TRBJ2-5, with a possible D match to TRBD2 (5 bases). V was shortened by 3 bases and J by 4 bases, with 16 bases between the two germline ends. The germline V gene encodes CDR1 SGHTS and CDR2 YDEGEE. The CDR3 is 15 residues long. The CDR3 here is CASSYPPGVIETQYF. The CDR3 DNA follows: TGTGCCAGCAGCTACCCACCCGGGGTAATAGAGACCCAGTACTTC.

The chain couples TRBV14 to TRBJ2-7; perhaps TRBD1 as D (6 bases). CDR1 and CDR2 (germline): SGHDN, FVKESK. V dropped 1 base and J dropped 5 bases, with 21 bases sitting between them. This CDR3 has 17 amino acids. CDR3 sequence reads: CASSQGNRVVSLDEQYV. The CDR3, as DNA: TGTGCCAGCAGCCAAGGGAACAGGGTTGTGTCCCTCGACGAGCAGTACGTC.